The clone carrying this T cell receptor (beta chain) was recorded only once. Its antigen is unknown. At deep level, the assay was performed. Genomic DNA (from each subset) was split evenly across several immunoSEQ plates. The repertoire was sequenced with immunoSEQ multiplex PCR; TCRdb's copy has only in-frame clones and lacks some. The sample consists of some 2.4 million clones, 93% of them appearing once. This sample stems from a study of shared clonotypes between healthy human individuals. Study results and limitations: Clonotype sharing among donors was expected to depend on sequencing depth.

A split of CD4+ cells into CD45RA+ naive and CD45RA-negative memory subsets was performed. V was pared by 2 bases and J by 3 bases, with 4 bases between. The CDR3 runs to 13 residues. The germline CDR1 and CDR2 sequences are SGHTA and FQGTGA. This clonotype originated in a man aged 18-30 years in good health. Some clones in this sample may be carry-over from other donors' samples. The rearrangement uses TRBV7-3 and TRBJ2-2; D ambiguous. What was sequenced was naive CD4+ T cells from PBMCs. The subset was: CD45RA+ positively selected. In DNA, the CDR3 is TGTGCCAGCAGCTTACACGACACCGGGGAGCTGTTTTTT. This codes for CASSLHDTGELFF.